These T cell receptor beta chains were read from a single sample in a study of shared clonotypes between healthy human individuals. Clones were sequenced by immunoSEQ multiplex PCR, and TCRdb holds only the in-frame ones, with some missing. The table has approximately 470,000 clones, about 85% seen once. The specimen sequenced was PBMCs. These receptors all stem from a woman aged 40 to 49 in good health. Some clones in this sample may be carry-over from other donors' samples. The CDR3 runs from the conserved cysteine through the conserved F or W. Each record gives: D gene, J gene, V gene, clone size, CDR3 length, CDR3 protein, CDR3 DNA. A D gene is named only where the DNA matches it firmly. Clone size is not always given. Where it is, it says once, few, many or a class for expanded clones.

>TRBD1|TRBJ1-5|TRBV2|.|16
CASNRDRAISNQPQHF
TGTGCCAGCAACCGGGACAGGGCGATTAGCAATCAGCCCCAGCATTTT
>TRBD1|TRBJ2-5|TRBV25-1|.|15
CASSELGTGQETQYF
TGTGCCAGCAGTGAATTGGGGACAGGGCAAGAGACCCAGTACTTC
>.|TRBJ1-1|TRBV7-2|.|14
CASSFGGRRTEAFF
TGTGCCAGCAGCTTTGGGGGAAGGAGGACTGAAGCTTTCTTT
>TRBD1|TRBJ2-5|TRBV2|.|15
CASREMDRGQETQYF
TGTGCCAGCAGGGAAATGGACAGGGGGCAAGAGACCCAGTACTTC
>TRBD2|TRBJ2-7|TRBV11-2|.|14
CASSLTSGRSEQYF
TGTGCCAGCAGCTTAACTAGCGGGAGATCCGAGCAGTACTTC
>.|TRBJ2-7|TRBV4-3|many|13
CASSQGGYYEQYF
TGCGCCAGCAGCCAAGGAGGGTACTACGAGCAGTACTTC
>.|TRBJ1-5|TRBV5-4|.|14
CATNGAYSNQPQHF
TGTGCCACCAACGGGGCCTATAGCAATCAGCCCCAGCATTTT
>TRBD2|TRBJ2-2|TRBV5-6|.|14
CASSFPLAGEELFF
TGTGCCAGCAGCTTCCCACTAGCGGGAGAGGAGCTGTTTTTT
>TRBD2|TRBJ2-7|TRBV28|few|16
CASSLSSGLAGRRCSF
TGTGCCAGCAGTTTATCCTCGGGACTAGCGGGAAGACGGTGTAGCTTC
>.|TRBJ2-1|TRBV20-1|few|11
CSANRLGEQFF
TGCAGTGCTAACAGGTTGGGTGAGCAGTTCTTC
>.|TRBJ2-3|TRBV5-1|few|15
CASSLEVGLTDTQYF
TGCGCCAGCAGCTTGGAGGTGGGACTCACAGATACGCAGTATTTT
>TRBD2|TRBJ2-5|TRBV28|many|16
CASSFLAGSGRETQYF
TGTGCCAGCAGTTTCCTAGCGGGATCCGGTCGAGAGACCCAGTACTTC
>.|TRBJ1-1|TRBV15|many|15
CATSREAGPGTEAFF
TGTGCCACCAGCAGAGAGGCAGGCCCTGGCACTGAAGCTTTCTTT
>.|TRBJ1-5|TRBV27|.|15
CASRLRGAGNQPQHF
TGTGCCAGCAGGCTGAGGGGTGCGGGCAATCAGCCCCAGCATTTT
>.|TRBJ1-5|TRBV7-6|.|13
CASSLSDNQPQHF
TGTGCCAGCAGCTTATCCGACAATCAGCCCCAGCATTTT
>.|TRBJ2-2|TRBV5-1|.|14
CASSLGHNTGELFF
TGCGCCAGCAGCTTGGGACACAACACCGGGGAGCTGTTTTTT
>.|TRBJ2-5|TRBV7-9|.|17
CASSLGWELPRLRTQYF
TGTGCCAGCAGCTTAGGCTGGGAACTACCCAGGTTGCGGACCCAGTACTTC
>.|TRBJ2-1|TRBV11-2|.|14
CASSLVSDVHEQFF
TGTGCCAGCAGCTTAGTGTCGGATGTGCATGAGCAGTTCTTC
>TRBD1|TRBJ1-2|TRBV27|.|14
CASSADREVYGYTF
TGTGCCAGCAGTGCCGACAGGGAGGTCTATGGCTACACCTTC
>.|TRBJ2-2|TRBV7-2|few|17
CASSRLSGGLVTGELFF
TGTGCCAGCAGCAGACTCTCCGGGGGGCTGGTCACCGGGGAGCTGTTTTTT
>TRBD1|TRBJ2-3|TRBV7-9|few|16
CASSLVQGAHTDTQYF
TGTGCCAGCAGCTTAGTGCAGGGGGCACACACAGATACGCAGTATTTT
>TRBD1|TRBJ2-7|TRBV7-9|.|15
CASSLKAGGSYEQYF
TGTGCCAGCAGCTTAAAGGCAGGGGGCTCCTACGAGCAGTACTTC
>TRBD2|TRBJ2-3|TRBV4-1|.|17
CASSQDFASGSTDTQYF
TGCGCCAGCAGCCAAGATTTCGCTAGCGGGAGCACAGATACGCAGTATTTT
>.|TRBJ2-1|TRBV2|.|13
CASCISSYNEQFF
TGTGCCAGTTGCATAAGCTCCTACAATGAGCAGTTCTTC
>TRBD1|TRBJ2-7|TRBV30|.|19
CAWNTFRYKKQGAAYEQYF
TGTGCCTGGAACACGTTCCGGTACAAGAAACAGGGGGCGGCCTACGAGCAGTACTTC
>TRBD1|TRBJ1-2|TRBV4-2|.|20
CASSQEWTGTGASTNYGYTF
TGTGCCAGCAGCCAAGAGTGGACCGGGACAGGGGCCTCTACTAACTATGGCTACACCTTC
>.|TRBJ2-7|TRBV7-2|.|15
CASSYRGGGINEQYF
TGTGCCAGCAGCTACCGGGGAGGGGGCATCAACGAGCAGTACTTC
>TRBD1|TRBJ2-2|TRBV14|.|14
CASSQTGPTGELFF
TGTGCCAGCAGCCAGACAGGGCCCACCGGGGAGCTGTTTTTT
>.|TRBJ2-1|TRBV7-8|.|18
CASSLALGRQAVGNEQFF
TGTGCCAGCAGCTTAGCGCTTGGAAGACAGGCGGTCGGGAATGAGCAGTTCTTC
>.|TRBJ2-5|TRBV29-1|.|14
CSAPVAGLEETQYF
TGCAGCGCCCCCGTGGCAGGGTTGGAAGAGACCCAGTACTTC
>.|TRBJ1-2|TRBV9|.|15
CASSVDSYSNYGYTF
TGTGCCAGCAGCGTAGACAGCTACTCTAACTATGGCTACACCTTC
>TRBD1|TRBJ2-3|TRBV29-1|.|14
CSVPQGASTDTQYF
TGCAGCGTGCCTCAGGGGGCGAGCACAGATACGCAGTATTTT